Listed here are 12 T cell receptor beta chains from one sample, sequenced in a study of shared clonotypes between healthy human individuals. TCRdb keeps only in-frame clones here, not all; method: immunoSEQ multiplex PCR. The sample contains around 1,100,000 clones, roughly 80% of which appear only once. Material: memory CD4+ T cells from PBMCs. Stated subset: CD45RA-negative fraction. The receptor set was obtained from a man younger than 35 in good health. Some clones in this sample may be carry-over from other donors' samples.

The rearrangement links TRBV28 to TRBJ2-7; a weak D match, TRBD1 (5 bases). The CDR3 covers 11 residues. Deletions cut 5 bases from V and 6 bases from J, with 8 bases between. Germline assignment: CDR1 MDHEN and CDR2 SYDVKM. This CDR3 reads CASSTRGEQYF. CDR3 in DNA: TGTGCCAGCAGTACAAGGGGCGAGCAGTACTTC.

A note on this clone: One junction end does not reproduce the germline sequence, and a read error may be involved. This rearrangement joins TRBV30 to TRBJ2-1, with unresolved D. The CDR3 length is 11 residues. Germline CDR1 reads GTSNPN; CDR2 reads SVGIG (reference sequence). CDR3 amino acids: CAWSALPEGIF. CDR3 nucleotide sequence: TGTGCCTGGAGTGCACTACCCGAAGGGATCTTC.

The rearrangement uses TRBV5-4 and TRBJ1-4; tentative D call: TRBD1 (6 bases). Trimming cost V 2 bases and J 8 bases, with 13 bases left between them. Germline V CDR1 and CDR2: SGHNT, YYREEE (reference sequence). This CDR3 is built from 14 residues. CDR3 nucleotides: TGTGCCAGCAGCTTTGGGGGGCGCAGGGAAAAACTGTTTTTT. This gives the protein CASSFGGRREKLFF.

This rearrangement joins TRBV18 to TRBJ2-7; D is tentatively TRBD1 or TRBD2 (5 bases each). Germline V gene sequence: CDR1 KGHSH, CDR2 LQKENI. There are 15 residues in the CDR3. Trimming shortened V by 2 bases and J by 6 bases, and 17 bases separated the two germline ends. The CDR3 bases are TGTGCCAGCTCACCAACCTCTGGGGCCGCGGGCGAGCAGTACTTC. Translated: CASSPTSGAAGEQYF.

The V gene is TRBV14, the J gene TRBJ2-7, with unresolved D. The length of the CDR3 is 14 residues. CDR1 is SGHDN, CDR2 FVKESK, per germline. V was shortened by 0 bases and J by 2 bases, with 8 bases between the two germline ends. CDR3 protein: CASSQEGRTYEQYF. The CDR3 DNA reads TGTGCCAGCAGCCAAGAGGGCAGAACCTACGAGCAGTACTTC.

This chain uses TRBV27 with TRBJ2-2; D is unclear. CDR3 length: 17 residues. V lost 10 bases and J lost 4, with 25 bases in between. CDR1 MNHEY and CDR2 SMNVEV come from the germline V gene (reference sequence). CDR3 amino acids: CATTLYSSTQRTGELFF. In DNA, the CDR3 is TGTGCCACCACGCTTTACTCGTCCACGCAGCGCACCGGGGAGCTGTTTTTT.

The chain carries TRBV5-1 and TRBJ2-1; D call uncertain. V dropped 2 bases and J dropped 5 bases, with 14 bases sitting between them. The germline V gene encodes CDR1 SGHRS and CDR2 YFSETQ. The CDR3 length is 15 residues. As DNA, the CDR3 is TGCGCCAGCAGCTTTCGTCCATTAGAGAACAATGAGCAGTTCTTC. Translated: CASSFRPLENNEQFF.

The chain joins TRBV5-1 to TRBJ1-2; D might be TRBD1 (5 bases). Germline CDR1 is SGHRS and CDR2 is YFSETQ. CDR3 length: 14 amino acids. Trimming cost V 1 base and J 3 bases, with 10 bases left between them. The DNA of the CDR3 is TGCGCCAGCAGCTTGTTCGGGGCTGACTATGGCTACACCTTC. Its protein is CASSLFGADYGYTF.

This clone was detected a few times. The CDR3, as DNA: TGTGCCAGCAGTCGGGACAGCTCCGGGAACACTGAAGCTTTCTTT. Its protein is CASSRDSSGNTEAFF. The chain couples TRBV7-3 to TRBJ1-1; 7 bases are shared with TRBD1. The CDR3 totals 15 residues. The germline CDR1 and CDR2 sequences are SGHTA and FQGTGA. J was trimmed by 1 base and V by 6 bases; bases with no gene match: 8.

This CDR3 reads CASSLAGLKNQPQHF. CDR3 in DNA: TGCGCCAGCAGCTTGGCCGGGTTGAAGAATCAGCCCCAGCATTTT. J is TRBJ1-5 and V is TRBV5-1; D remains unclear. With 0 bases removed from V and 4 bases from J, the gap between germline ends came to 11 bases. CDR3 size: 15 residues. Per the germline V gene, CDR1 is SGHRS and CDR2 is YFSETQ.

This chain connects TRBV28 to TRBJ2-7; D unresolved. V lost 3 bases, J lost 6 bases, and 9 bases lay in between. The CDR3 contains 12 residues. Germline V gives CDR1 MDHEN, CDR2 SYDVKM. The CDR3 region has the DNA TGTGCCAGCAGTTTGCAGCTAATCGAGCAGTACTTC. Amino acid sequence: CASSLQLIEQYF.

This clone appeared a few times. The rearrangement joins TRBV15 to TRBJ2-7; no clear D. This CDR3 spans 13 amino acids. Germline V CDR1 and CDR2: LNHNV, YYDKDF (reference sequence). V was clipped by 5 bases and J by 5 bases, with 13 bases between them. The CDR3 DNA is TGTGCCACCAGCCGCCCCATGGGGAACGAGCAGTACTTC. It yields the protein CATSRPMGNEQYF.